Described below is a single T cell receptor (beta chain) sequence and its context. What it binds is unknown. The data were obtained in a study of T cell responses to AZD1222 COVID-19 vaccine. Study-level points and caveats: Unmutated variant regions are reportedly targeted by nearly half of spike-specific TCRs. Just a handful of people given AZD1222 tested seropositive at baseline. A mostly white British donor set with more females was recruited, and clonal diversity was possibly underestimated.

Pooled samples include second doses given at about 4 or 12 weeks. Per the germline V gene, CDR1 is SNHLY and CDR2 is FYNNEI. This CDR3 spans 17 amino acids. Trimming at V came to 6 bases and at J to 4 bases, leaving 15 bases not matched to a gene. Sequenced by immunoSEQ multiplex PCR; TCRdb stores in-frame clones only, minus some. This table has 95,000 to 110,000 clones, around 92% appearing once. V gene TRBV2 combines with J gene TRBJ1-5, with TRBD1 matching 7 bases. The sequence derives from an adult who received the AZD1222 COVID-19 vaccine. This material consisted of peripheral blood, taken 28 days after the second AZD1222 dose. The CDR3 DNA is TGTGCCAGCAGCGGAAACAGGGGCCCGATAGCAAATCAGCCCCAGCATTTT. This sequence encodes CASSGNRGPIANQPQHF. The full variable domain, rest sourced from reference TRBV2 and TRBJ1-5, is EPEVTQTPSHQVTQMGQEVILRCVPISNHLYFYWYRQILGQKVEFLVSFYNNEISEKSEIFDDQFSVERPDGSNFTLKIRSTKLEDSAMYFCASSGNRGPIANQPQHFGDGTRLSIL.